Listed here is a single T cell receptor (beta chain). Its antigen is not identified. The data were taken from a study of shared clonotypes between healthy human individuals. Whole-study context: Two female and a few male donors aged 18 to 49 were enrolled. Study-level points and caveats: Shared across four donors were roughly 4.8% of the naive CD4 clonotypes.

The CDR3 contains 15 residues. V gave up 6 bases and J gave up 0 bases, with 12 bases separating them. Germline CDR1 and CDR2: LNHDA and SQIVND (reference sequence). Some 30,000 T cell genomes, or around 0.2 ug DNA, went into the sorted-subset replicate PCRs. The table came from immunoSEQ multiplex PCR; TCRdb's copy has only in-frame clones and leaves some out. Found here are over a million clones, 98% of them singletons; the top ten hold around 0.45%. The receptor was isolated from a man aged 25 to 45 in good health. The chain carries TRBV19 and TRBJ2-4; D is undetermined. The sample was naive CD4+ T cells sorted from blood. Indicated subset: CD45RA+ positively selected. Here the CDR3 DNA reads TGTGCCAGTAGGGGCAATTTACTAGCCAAAAACATTCAGTACTTC. Protein sequence: CASRGNLLAKNIQYF.